The T cell receptor (beta chain) described here comes from a study of cytomegalovirus exposure and HLA in healthy donors. The CDR3 spans 16 residues. The V and J ends lost 6 bases and 0 bases respectively, with 18 bases between them. Germline-derived CDR1 and CDR2 are SGHTA and FQGNSA. This clone was seen many times. Here immunoSEQ multiplex PCR was the method, and the copy in TCRdb shows in-frame clones only, minus some. In the table there are about 150,000 clones, about 86% of which are singletons. What was sequenced was PBMCs. The source of this sequence is a human donor in good health. V is TRBV7-2 and J is TRBJ2-7; a possible D gene is TRBD2 (5 bases). CDR3 coding DNA: TGTGCCAGCAGTCCTAGAGGGTCCACTAGCTCCTACGAGCAGTACTTC. It translates to CASSPRGSTSSYEQYF.